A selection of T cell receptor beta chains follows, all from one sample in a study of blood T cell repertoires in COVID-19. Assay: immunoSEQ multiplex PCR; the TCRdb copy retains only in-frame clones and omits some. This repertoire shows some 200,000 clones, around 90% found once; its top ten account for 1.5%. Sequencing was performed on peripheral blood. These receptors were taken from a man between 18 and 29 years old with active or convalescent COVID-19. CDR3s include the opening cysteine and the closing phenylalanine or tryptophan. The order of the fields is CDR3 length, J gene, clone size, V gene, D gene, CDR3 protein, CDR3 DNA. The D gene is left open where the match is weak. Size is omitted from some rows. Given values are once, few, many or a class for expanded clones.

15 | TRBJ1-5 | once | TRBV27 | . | CASSPIQGSNQPQHF | TGTGCCAGCAGTCCCATACAGGGTAGTAATCAGCCCCAGCATTTT
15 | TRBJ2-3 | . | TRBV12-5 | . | CASGQPQGREDTQYF | TGTGCTAGTGGTCAACCGCAGGGGAGAGAGGATACGCAGTATTTT
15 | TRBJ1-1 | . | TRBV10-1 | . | CASSESGGANTEAFF | TGCGCCAGCAGTGAGTCTGGAGGAGCGAACACTGAAGCTTTCTTT
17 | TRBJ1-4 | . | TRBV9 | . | CASSGAGRSFGNEKLFF | TGTGCCAGCAGCGGCGCAGGGAGGAGCTTCGGTAATGAAAAACTGTTTTTT
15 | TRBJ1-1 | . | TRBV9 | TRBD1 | CASSAQTGVGTEAFF | TGTGCCAGCAGCGCCCAGACAGGGGTAGGGACTGAAGCTTTCTTT
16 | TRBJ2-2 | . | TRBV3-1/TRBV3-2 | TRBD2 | CASSQVPGLGVGELFF | TGTGCCAGCAGCCAAGTTCCGGGACTAGGGGTGGGGGAGCTGTTTTTT
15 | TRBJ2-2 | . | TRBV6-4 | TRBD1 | CASSAGTVHTGELFF | TGTGCCAGCAGCGCCGGGACAGTACACACCGGGGAGCTGTTTTTT
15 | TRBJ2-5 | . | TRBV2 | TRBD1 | CASIKGTGVFETQYF | TGTGCCAGCATCAAGGGGACAGGGGTCTTCGAGACCCAGTACTTC
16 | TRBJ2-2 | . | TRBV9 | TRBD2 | CASSVDAGVNTGELFF | TGTGCCAGCAGCGTAGATGCGGGGGTTAACACCGGGGAGCTGTTTTTT
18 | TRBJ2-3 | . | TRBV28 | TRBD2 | CASSRSGLAGPGTDTQYF | TGTGCCAGCAGCCGGTCCGGACTAGCGGGCCCTGGCACAGATACGCAGTATTTT
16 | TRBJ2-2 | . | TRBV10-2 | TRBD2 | CASSTAGARFIGELFF | TGCGCCAGCAGTACAGCGGGAGCGAGGTTTATCGGGGAGCTGTTTTTT
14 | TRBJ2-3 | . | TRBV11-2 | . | CASSLLGPGDTQYF | TGTGCCAGCAGCTTACTGGGTCCGGGGGATACGCAGTATTTT
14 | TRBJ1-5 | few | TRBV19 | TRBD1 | CASSMHRGLQPQHF | TGTGCCAGTAGTATGCACAGGGGGCTACAGCCCCAGCATTTT
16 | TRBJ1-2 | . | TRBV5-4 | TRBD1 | CASSAGRDRADYGYTF | TGTGCCAGCAGCGCAGGAAGGGACAGGGCAGACTATGGCTACACCTTC
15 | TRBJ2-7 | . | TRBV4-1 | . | CASSQDLAGYAEQYF | TGCGCCAGCAGCCAAGATCTCGCGGGGTACGCCGAGCAGTACTTC
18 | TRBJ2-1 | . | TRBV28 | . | CASSPGGRGRSSYNEQFF | TGTGCCAGCAGTCCCGGGGGGCGGGGGCGGAGCTCCTACAATGAGCAGTTCTTC
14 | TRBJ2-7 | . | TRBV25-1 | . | CASAPGGSFYEQYF | TGTGCCAGTGCCCCGGGTGGTTCTTTCTACGAGCAGTACTTC
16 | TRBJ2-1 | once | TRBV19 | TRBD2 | CASSTTGLAGYNEQFF | TGTGCCAGTAGCACCACAGGACTAGCGGGGTACAATGAGCAGTTCTTC
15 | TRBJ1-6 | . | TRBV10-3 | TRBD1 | CAISDGNRGNSPLHF | TGTGCCATCAGTGATGGGAACAGGGGGAATTCACCCCTCCACTTT
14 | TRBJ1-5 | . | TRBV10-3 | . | CAISESGAYQPQHF | TGTGCCATCAGTGAGTCTGGGGCCTATCAGCCCCAGCATTTT
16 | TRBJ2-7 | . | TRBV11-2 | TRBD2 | CASSLSLVAGLNEQYF | TGTGCCAGCAGCTTATCCCTTGTAGCGGGACTCAACGAGCAGTACTTC
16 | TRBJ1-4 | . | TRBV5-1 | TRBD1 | CASSFQGASANEKLFF | TGCGCCAGCAGCTTCCAGGGGGCATCGGCTAATGAAAAACTGTTTTTT
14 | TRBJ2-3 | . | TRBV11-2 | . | CASSRIIGLNTQYF | TGTGCCAGCAGCCGAATAATCGGACTGAATACGCAGTATTTT
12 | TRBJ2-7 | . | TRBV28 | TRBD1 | CASSSDRVFLYF | TGTGCCAGCAGTTCGGACAGGGTTTTTTTGTACTTC
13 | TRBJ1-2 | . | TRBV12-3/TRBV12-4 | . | CASSLKTDYGYTF | TGTGCCAGCAGTTTGAAAACAGACTATGGCTACACCTTC
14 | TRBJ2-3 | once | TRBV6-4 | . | CASSEGTSTDTQYF | TGTGCCAGCAGTGAGGGGACTAGCACAGATACGCAGTATTTT
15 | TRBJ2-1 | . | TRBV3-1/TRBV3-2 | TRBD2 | CASSAQGTSGNEQFF | TGTGCCAGCTCCGCTCAAGGGACTAGCGGAAATGAGCAGTTCTTC
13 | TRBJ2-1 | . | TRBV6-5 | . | CASRRELYNEQFF | TGTGCCAGCAGACGGGAGTTGTACAATGAGCAGTTCTTC
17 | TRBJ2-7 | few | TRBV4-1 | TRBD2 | CASSPRSGGADNYEQYF | TGCGCCAGCAGCCCACGGAGCGGGGGAGCCGACAACTACGAGCAGTACTTC
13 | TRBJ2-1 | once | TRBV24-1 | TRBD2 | CATSVTSVNEQFF | TGTGCCACCAGTGTCACTAGCGTGAATGAGCAGTTCTTC
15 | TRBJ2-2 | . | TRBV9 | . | CASSLTQGNTGELFF | TGTGCCAGCAGCCTGACACAGGGGAACACCGGGGAGCTGTTTTTT
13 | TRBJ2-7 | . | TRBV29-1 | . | CSVVGVRSYEQYF | TGCAGCGTTGTAGGGGTGCGATCCTACGAGCAGTACTTC
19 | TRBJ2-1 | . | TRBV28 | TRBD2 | CASSSQGLAGPSSYNEQFF | TGTGCCAGCAGTTCGCAGGGACTAGCGGGACCCAGCTCCTACAATGAGCAGTTCTTC
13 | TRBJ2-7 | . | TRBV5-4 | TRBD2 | CASKGSGNYEQYF | TGTGCCAGCAAGGGAAGCGGGAACTACGAGCAGTACTTC
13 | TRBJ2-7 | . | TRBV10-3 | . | CASRGEARAEQYF | TGTGCCTCGCGAGGGGAGGCGAGGGCCGAGCAGTACTTC
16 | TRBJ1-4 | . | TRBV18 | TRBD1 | CASSPPGQARNEKLFF | TGTGCCAGCTCACCACCGGGACAGGCCAGAAATGAAAAACTGTTTTTT
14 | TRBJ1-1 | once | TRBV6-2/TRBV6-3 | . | CASSIGGFNTEAFF | TGTGCCAGCAGCATAGGGGGTTTTAACACTGAAGCTTTCTTT
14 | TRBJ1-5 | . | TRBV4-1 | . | CASSQLDSGQPQHF | TGCGCCAGCAGCCAACTAGACTCGGGTCAGCCCCAGCATTTT
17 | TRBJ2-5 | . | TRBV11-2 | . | CASSLEVTGHLEETQYF | TGTGCCAGCAGCTTAGAGGTTACTGGGCATTTAGAAGAGACCCAGTACTTC
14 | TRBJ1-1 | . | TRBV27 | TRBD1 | CASSPQGATFEAFF | TGTGCCAGCAGTCCCCAGGGGGCTACCTTTGAAGCTTTCTTT
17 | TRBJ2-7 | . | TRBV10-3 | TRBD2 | CAISELGGTSGRAEQYF | TGTGCCATCAGTGAGTTGGGAGGGACTAGCGGGAGGGCGGAGCAGTACTTC
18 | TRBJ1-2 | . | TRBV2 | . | CASATPVGTAGSDYGYTF | TGTGCCAGCGCCACACCGGTAGGGACGGCGGGGTCCGACTATGGCTACACCTTC